This T cell receptor beta chain is from a study of blood T cell repertoires in COVID-19. Overall study: The origin of the acute and convalescent COVID-19 samples was the United States, Italy and Spain. T cells, B-cell-depleted T cells, or PBMCs provided the cDNA or gDNA that served as material.

Original processing methods: Using reference gene primer amplification, nucleated cell counts were estimated. Method: immunoSEQ multiplex PCR; TCRdb's copy keeps in-frame clones and lacks some. V, J and clone size derive from that table, while D and trimming were established from the DNA sequence. Of 400,000 to 450,000 clones listed, roughly 90% are singletons. Patients from Seattle were sampled longitudinally, starting during active infection. The CDR3 is 14 residues long. J gave up 1 base and V 7 bases, and 6 bases lay outside the gene matches. CDR1 is MNHEY, CDR2 SVGAGI, per germline. This clonotype was obtained from a man aged 18 to 35 with COVID-19, enrolled during active disease. Input material: peripheral blood. The chain has TRBV6-5 and TRBJ1-1, with TRBD1 identical over 7 bases. Written as DNA, the CDR3 is TGTGCCAGCAAAGAACAGGGGCAGAACACTGAAGCTTTCTTT. Protein sequence: CASKEQGQNTEAFF.